The 28 T cell receptor beta chains given below trace back to one sample, sequenced in a study of CD8 T cells in ankylosing spondylitis. Study-wide points: Blood of patients with ankylosing spondylitis appeared to be characterized by a TCR beta motif of several highly homologous variants.

These TCRs are of unknown antigen specificity. TCRdb recomputed calls from the 5' RACE reads with MiXCR, one row per CDR3 protein. In the table there are about 840,000 distinct CDR3 sequences, roughly 12% of which are singletons. Sequencing was performed on blood, either unsorted or a sorted T cell fraction (not recorded which). Every receptor here comes from a male donor with ankylosing spondylitis.

The chain links TRBV10-3 to TRBJ2-3; 7 positions match TRBD2. The J segment lost 0 bases and the V segment lost 6 bases, leaving 3 bases of the junction unmatched. The V gene's germline CDR1 is ENHRY and CDR2 SYGVKD. The CDR3 covers 14 residues. CDR3 in DNA: TGTGCCATCAGGGCGGGGGTGAGCACAGATACGCAGTATTTT. It codes for CAIRAGVSTDTQYF.

This clonotype was picked up a small number of times. The rearrangement links TRBV5-1 to TRBJ2-2; 8 bases align to TRBD1. V was pared by 0 bases and J by 5 bases, with 3 bases of the junction left unmatched. This CDR3 is built from 15 residues. The germline V gene encodes CDR1 SGHRS and CDR2 YFSETQ. CDR3 bases: TGCGCCAGCAGCTTGGGACAGGGGAAAACCGGGGAGCTGTTTTTT. It specifies CASSLGQGKTGELFF.

This clonotype was counted ten times or more. This chain joins TRBV20-1 and TRBJ2-7; D is possibly TRBD1 (6 bases). This CDR3 is 15 amino acids long. The V gene's germline CDR1 is DFQATT and CDR2 SNEGSKA (reference sequence). Trimming took off 4 bases at V and 3 bases at J, with 19 bases between the two ends. Here the CDR3 DNA reads TGCAGTGCTACTGACGTCACAGGGAAAGACTACGAGCAGTACTTC. Encoded protein: CSATDVTGKDYEQYF.

The count of this clonotype is one. The V gene is TRBV19, the J gene TRBJ2-1; D might be TRBD1 (5 bases). This CDR3 is built from 15 residues. Trimming left V 8 bases short and J 4 bases short, with 18 bases between. Germline values: CDR1 LNHDA, CDR2 SQIVND (reference sequence). CDR3 region: CASQSPFPGYNEQFF. For the CDR3, the DNA is TGTGCCAGTCAAAGCCCCTTCCCAGGGTACAATGAGCAGTTCTTC.

The rearrangement links TRBV28 to TRBJ2-5; tentatively, D is TRBD1 (5 bases). The CDR3 totals 18 residues. Trimming shortened V by 6 bases and J by 5 bases, and 28 bases separated the two germline ends. Germline CDR1 is MDHEN and CDR2 is SYDVKM. CDR3 sequence: CASRPDWVLTLKGETQYF. In DNA form, the CDR3 reads TGTGCCAGCAGACCCGACTGGGTACTGACTCTAAAGGGGGAGACCCAGTACTTC.

This clonotype has ten or more counts. The chain recombines TRBV20-1 with TRBJ2-1, with D perhaps TRBD2 (5 bases). V lost 5 bases and J lost 1, with 15 bases in between. Looked up from germline, CDR1 is DFQATT and CDR2 is SNEGSKA (reference sequence). The CDR3 has 15 amino acids. CDR3 region: CSAATPRESYNEQFF. In DNA form, the CDR3 reads TGCAGTGCTGCGACCCCGAGGGAGTCCTACAATGAGCAGTTCTTC.

This clonotype was detected only a few times. J is TRBJ1-3 and V is TRBV6-2 or TRBV6-3; no clear D. CDR1 and CDR2 (germline): MNHEY, SVGEGT. The CDR3 runs 12 residues. The germline V and J ends were trimmed by 8 bases and 10 bases, with 15 bases remaining between them. CDR3 sequence (DNA): TGTGCCAGCGGACGGCCGGGCTCGACCATATATTTT. Its translation is CASGRPGSTIYF.

Concerning this clonotype: A read error may produce the germline difference seen at one junction end. The chain employs TRBV28 and TRBJ2-7; the D gene is possibly TRBD1 (5 bases). Germline V gives CDR1 MDHEN, CDR2 SYDVKM. The CDR3 has 11 amino acids. CDR3 loop: CASSLGPMPFF. Written as DNA, the CDR3 is TGTGCCAGCAGTTTGGGGCCCATGCCGTTCTTC.

There are many counts of this clonotype. V usage is TRBV6-1 and J usage is TRBJ1-1; D may be TRBD1 (5 bases). Trimming pared 6 bases from V and 11 bases from J, leaving 19 bases between. This CDR3 has 13 amino acids. Germline V gives CDR1 MNHNS, CDR2 SASEGT. The CDR3 DNA reads TGTGCCAGCAGACTCCGAACAGGCCCTAAGGCTTTCTTT. Translating gives CASRLRTGPKAFF.

In this sample, this clonotype turned up a few times. The CDR3 nucleotides are TGCAGTGCTATTGGACTGATGAACACTGAAGCTTTCTTT. Amino acid sequence: CSAIGLMNTEAFF. This rearrangement joins TRBV20-1 to TRBJ1-1; no reliable D call. The CDR3 spans 13 residues. Germline V gene lookup returns CDR1 DFQATT and CDR2 SNEGSKA (reference sequence). V was cut by 4 bases and J by 0 bases, with 9 bases left in between.

This clonotype was seen a handful of times. The chain couples TRBV20-1 to TRBJ2-7; D gene uncertain. Trimming took off 2 bases at V and 4 bases at J, with 6 bases between the two ends. The germline gives CDR1 DFQATT, CDR2 SNEGSKA (reference sequence). The CDR3 spans 11 residues. The DNA of the CDR3 is TGCAGTGCTAGAAGTGATTACGAGCAGTACTTC. Translation gives CSARSDYEQYF.

This clonotype occurred a few times. The chain employs TRBV27 and TRBJ2-1, with TRBD1 matching 11 bases. V shed 6 bases, J shed 7 bases, and the junction held 5 bases outside the gene matches. CDR1 and CDR2 (germline): MNHEY, SMNVEV (reference sequence). The CDR3 is made up of 14 amino acids. For the CDR3, the DNA is TGTGCCAGCAGACCGGACAGGGGGCGGAATGAGCAGTTCTTC. Its protein product is CASRPDRGRNEQFF.

Only a few counts were recorded for this clonotype. This chain connects TRBV24-1 to TRBJ1-5, with TRBD1 matching over 7 bases. This CDR3 is 13 amino acids long. Germline CDR1 and CDR2: KGHDR and SFDVKD. The J segment lost 5 bases and the V segment lost 6 bases, leaving 3 bases of the junction unmatched. CDR3 in DNA: TGTGCCACCAGTACAGGGGATCATCAGCCCCAGCATTTT. Amino acids: CATSTGDHQPQHF.

This clonotype occurred a few times. This chain joins TRBV4-3 and TRBJ2-1, with D possibly TRBD2 on 6 matching bases. The germline V gene has CDR1 LGHNA and CDR2 YSLEER. This CDR3 spans 14 amino acids. Deletions cut 3 bases from V and 7 bases from J, with 13 bases between. This chain's CDR3 is CASSQRGSLNEQFF. CDR3 DNA sequence: TGCGCCAGCAGCCAGCGGGGTAGTTTAAATGAGCAGTTCTTC.

The sample holds a few counts of this clonotype. This chain links TRBV15 with TRBJ1-1; D is ambiguous. V lost 2 bases, J lost 1 base, and 8 bases lay in between. Germline V CDR1 and CDR2: LNHNV, YYDKDF (reference sequence). There are 14 residues in the CDR3. The CDR3 DNA is TGTGCCACCAGCAGATTTAATTCGAACACTGAAGCTTTCTTT. This sequence encodes CATSRFNSNTEAFF.

The V gene is TRBV20-1, the J gene TRBJ2-3; TRBD1 might be the D (5 bases). This CDR3 is 15 amino acids long. Trimming took off 0 bases at V and 4 bases at J, with 14 bases between the two ends. Germline values: CDR1 DFQATT, CDR2 SNEGSKA (reference sequence). CDR3: CSARDPSSGPDTQYF. CDR3 sequence (DNA): TGCAGTGCTAGAGATCCCAGCTCAGGGCCAGATACGCAGTATTTT.

This clonotype came up many times. V is TRBV24-1 and J is TRBJ2-1; 7 nucleotides match TRBD2. The CDR3 consists of 15 residues. The junction had 5 bases not matched to a gene; V was cut back by 3 bases and J by 4 bases. Germline V gene data show CDR1 as KGHDR and CDR2 as SFDVKD. CDR3 region: CATSDLSGVYNEQFF. Here the CDR3 DNA reads TGTGCCACCAGTGATCTGAGCGGGGTTTACAATGAGCAGTTCTTC.

This clonotype occurred a few times. The rearrangement uses TRBV4-3 and TRBJ2-4; 9 bases fit TRBD1. The CDR3 totals 15 residues. Trimming cost V 1 base and J 5 bases; bases outside gene matches: 3. The germline CDR1 and CDR2 sequences are LGHNA and YSLEER. The CDR3 region has the DNA TGCGCCAGCAGCCAAGCGCACAGGGGGCAAAACATTCAGTACTTC. Translating gives CASSQAHRGQNIQYF.

This clonotype showed up just a few times. This chain uses TRBV6-6 with TRBJ2-3; D uncertain. Germline V gives CDR1 MNHNY, CDR2 SVGAGI (reference sequence). The CDR3 runs to 13 residues. The V end was cut by 0 bases, the J end by 6 bases, with 7 bases between. The CDR3 region is CASSYSQRDTQYF. CDR3 bases: TGTGCCAGCAGTTACTCCCAGCGCGATACGCAGTATTTT.

The V call is TRBV7-2, the J call TRBJ2-1; 8 nucleotides align to TRBD1. J lost 5 bases, V lost 3 bases, and 6 bases had no gene match. The CDR3 is made up of 15 amino acids. CDR1 and CDR2 (germline): SGHTA, FQGNSA. This CDR3 is CASSFDRGIHNEQFF. The CDR3 bases are TGTGCCAGCAGCTTCGACAGGGGAATCCACAATGAGCAGTTCTTC.

This clonotype was recorded a few times. The rearrangement links TRBV20-1 to TRBJ2-7; 11 bases match TRBD2. This CDR3 is built from 13 residues. Germline CDR1 and CDR2: DFQATT and SNEGSKA (reference sequence). The trim removed 2 bases at V and 6 bases at J, leaving 3 bases unmatched. CDR3: CSARTSGRSEQYF. The CDR3 DNA follows: TGCAGTGCTAGAACTAGCGGGAGAAGCGAGCAGTACTTC.

The chain uses TRBV30 and TRBJ2-1; D might be TRBD2 (5 bases). CDR1 and CDR2 (germline): GTSNPN, SVGIG (reference sequence). The germline V and J ends were trimmed by 0 bases and 3 bases, with 9 bases remaining between them. The CDR3 extends over 14 amino acids. CDR3 protein: CAWSVRRSYNEQFF. The CDR3 DNA reads as TGTGCCTGGAGTGTCAGGAGGAGCTACAATGAGCAGTTCTTC. The full variable domain, rest sourced from reference TRBV30 and TRBJ2-1, is SQTIHQWPATLVQPVGSPLSLECTVEGTSNPNLYWYRQAAGRGLQLLFYSVGIGQISSEVPQNLSASRPQDRQFILSSKKLLLSDSGFYLCAWSVRRSYNEQFFGPGTRLTVL.

The chain couples TRBV20-1 to TRBJ2-3; D remains unclear. V was cut by 3 bases and J by 3 bases, with 7 bases left in between. This CDR3 comprises 12 residues. Germline CDR1 is DFQATT and CDR2 is SNEGSKA (reference sequence). CDR3 DNA sequence: TGCAGTGCTAGTCTCGTGACAGATACGCAGTATTTT. Translated: CSASLVTDTQYF.

The rearrangement joins TRBV20-1 to TRBJ1-6; D is uncertain. The V end lost 0 bases, the J end lost 10 bases, and 16 bases lay between the germline ends. There are 15 residues in the CDR3. Per germline, CDR1 DFQATT and CDR2 SNEGSKA (reference sequence). The CDR3 coding sequence is TGCAGTGCTAGAGATGCAAGAGGGAGGGAATCACCCCTCCACTTT. Protein product: CSARDARGRESPLHF.

The J gene is TRBJ2-1, the V gene TRBV5-1; 7 bases line up with TRBD1. This CDR3 spans 15 amino acids. The V gene end was trimmed by 1 base and the J gene end by 1 base; junction bases not matched to a gene: 2. Germline loops: CDR1 SGHRS, CDR2 YFSETQ. The CDR3 nucleotides read TGCGCCAGCAGCTTGACAGGGGAATCCTACAATGAGCAGTTCTTC. Its protein product is CASSLTGESYNEQFF.

V is TRBV7-2 and J is TRBJ1-6, with 8 bases aligning to TRBD1. The length of the CDR3 is 14 residues. The germline V gene has CDR1 SGHTA and CDR2 FQGNSA. V gave up 5 bases and J gave up 7 bases; unmatched junction bases: 4. The CDR3 is CASSRQGFNSPLHF. In DNA form, the CDR3 reads TGTGCCAGCAGCCGACAGGGGTTCAATTCACCCCTCCACTTT.

This clonotype was counted between two and nine times. V gene TRBV12-3 or TRBV12-4 combines with J gene TRBJ2-5, with D perhaps matching TRBD2 (5 bases). This CDR3 has 13 residues. Trimming left V 5 bases short and J 5 bases short, with 12 bases between. The CDR3 is CASSPLLVETQYF. The CDR3 DNA is TGTGCCAGCAGTCCCTTACTAGTGGAGACCCAGTACTTC.

This clonotype was picked up many times. This sequence joins TRBV7-6 and TRBJ2-1; weak D call: TRBD2 (5 bases). The CDR3 spans 15 residues. The germline V gene encodes CDR1 SGHVS and CDR2 FNYEAQ. V lost 1 base to trimming and J lost 4 bases, with 11 bases between them. The CDR3 coding sequence is TGTGCCAGCAGCTTAGTTGACGGGGAATACAATGAGCAGTTCTTC. Residues: CASSLVDGEYNEQFF.